This record concerns one T cell receptor beta chain sequence. When the RNA was reverse transcribed, random hexamers were used with an input of 0.5 to 1 ug. The TCR beta CDR3 was amplified by immunoSEQ multiplex PCR across 54 Vbeta, 13 Jbeta. TCRdb re-derived calls from the immunoSEQ multiplex PCR reads in MiXCR, one entry per CDR3 protein. Of approximately 74,000 distinct CDR3 sequences in the sample, 94% are singletons; the top ten hold more than 0.8%. Patients with Susac syndrome met diagnostic criteria defined recently for definite or probable disease. The CDR3 is 18 amino acids. Germline CDR1 SGHVS, CDR2 FQNEAQ. J was trimmed by 5 bases and V by 0 bases; bases with no gene match: 11. These data come from a study of CD8 T cells in Susac syndrome. For the study at large: Within the sequenced Susac syndrome patient group, five or six exhibited active disease and roughly 8 were in remission.

The V and J genes are TRBV7-8 and TRBJ2-2; TRBD1 aligns across 8 bases. This clonotype originated in a human donor with Susac syndrome. The sequenced sample consisted of CD8+ T cells from PBMCs. In nucleotides, the CDR3 is TGTGCCAGCAGCTTAGCGGGGACAGGACCCCTGGGGACCGGGGAGCTGTTTTTT. Translated, it gives CASSLAGTGPLGTGELFF.